The rows below give T cell receptor beta chains drawn from one sample of a study of blood T cell repertoires in COVID-19. Only in-frame clones appear in the TCRdb table, and some are missing; sequencing was by immunoSEQ multiplex PCR. This table holds over 130,000 clones, almost 85% found once. The sample consisted of PBMCs or T cells enriched from blood (not recorded which). The receptor source for this set is a woman aged 45-59 years with acute COVID-19. CDR3s include the opening cysteine and the closing phenylalanine or tryptophan. The order of the fields is V gene, J gene, D gene, clone size, CDR3 DNA, CDR3 protein. D genes are given only for firm matches. For some rows the clone size is stated as once, few or many, or as a class when expanded; others skip it.

V gene: TRBV2; J gene: TRBJ1-2; D gene: NA; clone size: once; CDR3 DNA: TGTGCCAGCAGTGTGAACAGGGTTAACTATGGCTACACCTTC; CDR3 protein: CASSVNRVNYGYTF
V gene: TRBV10-2; J gene: TRBJ2-1; D gene: TRBD1; clone size: NA; CDR3 DNA: TGCGCCAGCAGGAAGGACAGGGGGATGGATGAGCAGTTCTTC; CDR3 protein: CASRKDRGMDEQFF
V gene: TRBV19; J gene: TRBJ2-1; D gene: TRBD2; clone size: few; CDR3 DNA: TGTGCCAGCCAAACCGGGGCTAGCGGGAGTGGCGAGCAGTTCTTC; CDR3 protein: CASQTGASGSGEQFF
V gene: TRBV28; J gene: TRBJ1-5; D gene: NA; clone size: NA; CDR3 DNA: TGTGCCAGCACAGGGAGCAATCAGCCCCAGCATTTT; CDR3 protein: CASTGSNQPQHF
V gene: TRBV6-5; J gene: TRBJ2-7; D gene: TRBD1; clone size: NA; CDR3 DNA: TGTGCCAGCAGTTCGGACAGGTGGTCATACGAGCAGTACTTC; CDR3 protein: CASSSDRWSYEQYF
V gene: TRBV20-1; J gene: TRBJ1-1; D gene: NA; clone size: NA; CDR3 DNA: TGCAGTGCTAGTTCCGCGGGGCGCACTGAAGCTTTCTTT; CDR3 protein: CSASSAGRTEAFF
V gene: TRBV7-9; J gene: TRBJ2-3; D gene: TRBD2; clone size: once; CDR3 DNA: TGTGCCAGCAGCTTGACGGGAGGGCCCACAGATACGCAGTATTTT; CDR3 protein: CASSLTGGPTDTQYF
V gene: TRBV4-1; J gene: TRBJ2-1; D gene: NA; clone size: NA; CDR3 DNA: TGCGCCAGCAGCCAAGATGGCGAGGCGAACGCCTACAATGAGCAGTTCTTC; CDR3 protein: CASSQDGEANAYNEQFF
V gene: TRBV5-4; J gene: TRBJ1-6; D gene: TRBD1; clone size: NA; CDR3 DNA: TGTGCCAGCAGTTTTGATCCGGGACAGGGGAATTCACCCCTCCACTTT; CDR3 protein: CASSFDPGQGNSPLHF
V gene: TRBV28; J gene: TRBJ1-5; D gene: NA; clone size: NA; CDR3 DNA: TGTGCCAGCAGTTTAAGAGGGAGCGGCAATCAGCCCCAGCATTTT; CDR3 protein: CASSLRGSGNQPQHF
V gene: TRBV7-2; J gene: TRBJ1-1; D gene: TRBD1; clone size: NA; CDR3 DNA: TGTGCCAGCGTACTGGGACAGGGAATAGTGAACACTGAAGCTTTCTTT; CDR3 protein: CASVLGQGIVNTEAFF
V gene: TRBV14; J gene: TRBJ2-2; D gene: TRBD2; clone size: few; CDR3 DNA: TGTGCCAGCAGCCAATGGGACGAGGGAGAAGCGGGGGGAAACACCGGGGAGCTGTTTTTT; CDR3 protein: CASSQWDEGEAGGNTGELFF
V gene: TRBV5-1; J gene: TRBJ2-7; D gene: NA; clone size: NA; CDR3 DNA: TGCGCCAGCAAGGTGGGCTCAGAGCAGTACTTC; CDR3 protein: CASKVGSEQYF
V gene: TRBV21-1; J gene: TRBJ2-1; D gene: NA; clone size: NA; CDR3 DNA: TGTGCCAGCAGCGACCGACTAGGCGCAATTTACAATGAGCAGTTCTTC; CDR3 protein: CASSDRLGAIYNEQFF
V gene: TRBV5-6; J gene: TRBJ2-3; D gene: TRBD1; clone size: NA; CDR3 DNA: TGTGCCAGCCACAGGGGGCGGAGCACAGATACGCAGTATTTT; CDR3 protein: CASHRGRSTDTQYF
V gene: TRBV21-1; J gene: TRBJ2-1; D gene: NA; clone size: few; CDR3 DNA: TGTGCCAGCAGGACCCCAGATATTGCCCGGAGGAGCTCCTACAATGAGCAGTTCTTC; CDR3 protein: CASRTPDIARRSSYNEQFF
V gene: TRBV7-2; J gene: TRBJ1-3; D gene: NA; clone size: NA; CDR3 DNA: TGTGCCAGCAGCTTAAATGGTATTCAGGCTGGAAACACCATATATTTT; CDR3 protein: CASSLNGIQAGNTIYF
V gene: TRBV19; J gene: TRBJ1-1; D gene: TRBD1; clone size: NA; CDR3 DNA: TGTGCCAGTAGTGTTGACAGGGGCAACACTGAAGCTTTCTTT; CDR3 protein: CASSVDRGNTEAFF
V gene: TRBV5-1; J gene: TRBJ1-4; D gene: NA; clone size: once; CDR3 DNA: TGCGCCAGCAGCGGGGCACCTCTTGCTGGTAATGAAAAACTGTTTTTT; CDR3 protein: CASSGAPLAGNEKLFF
V gene: TRBV25-1; J gene: TRBJ1-4; D gene: NA; clone size: few; CDR3 DNA: TGTGCCAGCAGTGAACCCGGGACTCCTAGCAATGAAAAACTGTTTTTT; CDR3 protein: CASSEPGTPSNEKLFF
V gene: TRBV27; J gene: TRBJ2-1; D gene: TRBD2; clone size: NA; CDR3 DNA: TGTGCCAGCAGGTTAGGACTAGCGGGACGATTAAATTACAATGAGCAGTTCTTC; CDR3 protein: CASRLGLAGRLNYNEQFF
V gene: TRBV11-3; J gene: TRBJ2-1; D gene: TRBD1; clone size: NA; CDR3 DNA: TGTGCCAGCAGCTCCAATACGGGACAGGGTCACAATGAGCAGTTCTTC; CDR3 protein: CASSSNTGQGHNEQFF
V gene: TRBV5-1; J gene: TRBJ2-5; D gene: TRBD1; clone size: once; CDR3 DNA: TGCGCCAGCAGCGCAGGAACAGGGGGGGAGACCCAGTACTTC; CDR3 protein: CASSAGTGGETQYF
V gene: TRBV5-1; J gene: TRBJ2-2; D gene: NA; clone size: NA; CDR3 DNA: TGCGCCAGCAGCTCCCCTCTAGGAAGGCCAAACACCGGGGAGCTGTTTTTT; CDR3 protein: CASSSPLGRPNTGELFF
V gene: TRBV18; J gene: TRBJ2-2; D gene: NA; clone size: NA; CDR3 DNA: TGTGCCAGCTCACCACTAGCGATCGCGAACACCGGGGAGCTGTTTTTT; CDR3 protein: CASSPLAIANTGELFF
V gene: TRBV7-2; J gene: TRBJ2-7; D gene: TRBD2; clone size: NA; CDR3 DNA: TGTGCCAGCAGCTTAGAGGGGGCGGGGACTAGCGGCTACGAGCAGTACTTC; CDR3 protein: CASSLEGAGTSGYEQYF
V gene: TRBV5-8; J gene: TRBJ2-7; D gene: TRBD1; clone size: NA; CDR3 DNA: TGTGCCAGCACCCCGGACAGGCGACACTCCTACGAGCAGTACTTC; CDR3 protein: CASTPDRRHSYEQYF
V gene: TRBV7-3; J gene: TRBJ2-3; D gene: NA; clone size: NA; CDR3 DNA: TGTGCCAGCAGCTTAAGTGTCCCGGGGGGCGGGACAGATACGCAGTATTTT; CDR3 protein: CASSLSVPGGGTDTQYF
V gene: TRBV20-1; J gene: TRBJ2-7; D gene: NA; clone size: NA; CDR3 DNA: TGCAGTGCTAGTAGGGGGAGGGCCTCTCGCGAGCAGTACTTC; CDR3 protein: CSASRGRASREQYF
V gene: TRBV3-1/TRBV3-2; J gene: TRBJ2-7; D gene: TRBD1; clone size: NA; CDR3 DNA: TGTGCCAGCAGCCCTTACCAAGGGACAGGGAGCCCCTACGAGCAGTACTTC; CDR3 protein: CASSPYQGTGSPYEQYF
V gene: TRBV5-6; J gene: TRBJ2-1; D gene: TRBD2; clone size: NA; CDR3 DNA: TGTGCCAGCAGCTTGACGGCTAGCGGGACAAACAATGAGCAGTTCTTC; CDR3 protein: CASSLTASGTNNEQFF
V gene: TRBV6-2/TRBV6-3; J gene: TRBJ1-1; D gene: NA; clone size: NA; CDR3 DNA: TGTGCCAGCAGTACTATCAGGGGACGCGAAGCTTTCTTT; CDR3 protein: CASSTIRGREAFF
V gene: TRBV2; J gene: TRBJ2-3; D gene: TRBD2; clone size: NA; CDR3 DNA: TGTGCCAGCAGTAACGGGACTAGCGCAGATACGCAGTATTTT; CDR3 protein: CASSNGTSADTQYF
V gene: TRBV7-8; J gene: TRBJ2-1; D gene: TRBD2; clone size: NA; CDR3 DNA: TGTGCCAGCAGCTTGGAAGCTGGGCTAGCGGGAGCCAATGAGCAGTTCTTC; CDR3 protein: CASSLEAGLAGANEQFF
V gene: TRBV3-1/TRBV3-2; J gene: TRBJ1-2; D gene: NA; clone size: NA; CDR3 DNA: TGTGCCAGCAGCCAAGATCGGGGTCAGCCTTTAGTCTTC; CDR3 protein: CASSQDRGQPLVF
V gene: TRBV1; J gene: TRBJ1-2; D gene: NA; clone size: NA; CDR3 DNA: TGCACCAGCAGCCAAGGTCCCTCATGGGGGCCGAGCTATGGCTACACCTTC; CDR3 protein: CTSSQGPSWGPSYGYTF
V gene: TRBV3-1/TRBV3-2; J gene: TRBJ2-1; D gene: TRBD1; clone size: NA; CDR3 DNA: TGTGCCAGCAGCCAACGTCACAGGGGTGGCAATGAGCAGTTCTTC; CDR3 protein: CASSQRHRGGNEQFF
V gene: TRBV6-5; J gene: TRBJ1-1; D gene: NA; clone size: NA; CDR3 DNA: TGTGCCAGCAGTTACTCGACGGGAAGCTTAGAAGCTTTCTTT; CDR3 protein: CASSYSTGSLEAFF
V gene: TRBV30; J gene: TRBJ2-7; D gene: TRBD1; clone size: few; CDR3 DNA: TGTGCCTGGAGTTCAGGACAGGGCTACGAGCAGTACTTC; CDR3 protein: CAWSSGQGYEQYF
V gene: TRBV10-3; J gene: TRBJ2-7; D gene: NA; clone size: once; CDR3 DNA: TGTGCCATCAGTGAGTCCACAGGGCAGCACGAGCAGTACTTC; CDR3 protein: CAISESTGQHEQYF
V gene: TRBV30; J gene: TRBJ1-3; D gene: NA; clone size: once; CDR3 DNA: TGTGCCTGGGCGGGCGTTGCTGGAAACACCATATATTTT; CDR3 protein: CAWAGVAGNTIYF